The rows below give T cell receptor beta chains drawn from one sample of a study of CD8 T cells in ankylosing spondylitis. One entry per CDR3 protein, called by TCRdb with MiXCR from the 5' RACE reads. Of roughly 170,000 distinct CDR3 sequences in the sample, 9.8% are singletons; the top ten hold about 15%. The sequenced material came from blood, either unsorted or a sorted T cell fraction (not recorded which). The receptors derive from a female donor with ankylosing spondylitis or in good health (not recorded which). Each CDR3 is given with its conserved first and last residue. Each record gives: J gene, V gene, D gene, clone size, CDR3 DNA, CDR3 protein. A D gene is named only where the DNA matches it firmly. A row's size may be missing; if present it is once, few, many or a size class.

TRBJ1-1 TRBV28 NA NA TGTGCCAGCAGCATTTCGGGTGAAGCTTTCTTT CASSISGEAFF
TRBJ2-7 TRBV7-9 TRBD1 NA TGTGCCAGCGGGCAGGGGGCGATCGAGCAGTACTTC CASGQGAIEQYF
TRBJ2-3 TRBV10-3 TRBD1 NA TGTGCCATCAGTGAACGACAGGGGCGGCTGGCAGATACGCAGTATTTT CAISERQGRLADTQYF
TRBJ2-1 TRBV4-3 TRBD2 many TGCGCCAGCAGCCCTCTGTGGGACTACGACAATGAGCAGTTCTTC CASSPLWDYDNEQFF
TRBJ2-1 TRBV28 NA NA TGTGCCAGCAGGCAAGACAGAGATCTATACAATGAGCAGTTCTTC CASRQDRDLYNEQFF
TRBJ1-1 TRBV4-1 TRBD1 few TGCGCCAGCAGCCAAGGGACAGGGTTGGCAGCTTTCTTT CASSQGTGLAAFF
TRBJ1-1 TRBV9 NA many TGTGCCAGCAGCGTAGCTGTAAAGACGGGGAAGGGCACTGAAGCTTTCTTT CASSVAVKTGKGTEAFF
TRBJ2-7 TRBV27 NA NA TGTGCCAGCAGTTTACTGCGTGACTACGAGCAGTACTTC CASSLLRDYEQYF
TRBJ2-4 TRBV15 TRBD1 many TGTGCCACCAGCAGAGTAGGGGACAGCCCCAAAAACATTCAGTACTTC CATSRVGDSPKNIQYF
TRBJ2-3 TRBV20-1 TRBD2 NA TGCAGGCCAGGGTGGGGCGGGAGTACAGATACGCAGTATTTT CRPGWGGSTDTQYF
TRBJ2-7 TRBV5-1 TRBD1 few TGCGCCAGCAGCACCTCTTCCGGGACAGGGTTCTACGAGCAGTACTTC CASSTSSGTGFYEQYF
TRBJ2-1 TRBV7-9 TRBD2 few TGTGCCAGCACCTACGCGCGGGAGAGGAATGAGCAGTTCTTC CASTYARERNEQFF
TRBJ2-7 TRBV4-3 TRBD2 many TGCGCCAGCAGCCAAAGCGGGAGGTTCCTCTACGAGCAGTACTTC CASSQSGRFLYEQYF
TRBJ2-6 TRBV5-1 TRBD1 NA TGCGCCAGCAGCCTTGAATACGGACAGGGTTCTGGGGCCAACGTCCTGACTTTC CASSLEYGQGSGANVLTF
TRBJ2-1 TRBV6-5 NA many TGTGCCAGCAGTTACTCGACCCTACGTACATTATACAATGAGCAGTTCTTC CASSYSTLRTLYNEQFF